Below, one T cell receptor beta chain is given with its context. Its target is not known. The PCR employed 60 Vbeta primers together with 13 Jbeta primers. Generated by immunoSEQ multiplex PCR, the TCRdb table keeps only in-frame clones and is missing some. The sample table includes around 210,000 clones. This entry comes from a study of cytomegalovirus exposure and HLA in healthy donors. General study findings and limits: Sequencing likely produced, as an artifact, a cluster of highly shared sequence variants. Researchers had no immune exposure information except CMV serostatus available. Later work found that TCR association rates differed between HLA loci; DRB1 had the most and HLA-C the fewest. A further, later analysis showed that HLA-associated TCR beta chains (compared with equally common others) were more clonally expanded.

Trimming cost V 4 bases and J 4 bases, with 17 bases left between them. There are 15 residues in the CDR3. Per germline, CDR1 SQVTM and CDR2 ANQGSEA. The origin of this receptor is a young woman in good health and CMV-seropositive. This rearrangement joins TRBV29-1 to TRBJ1-3; D is possibly TRBD1 (6 bases). The source material was PBMCs. In nucleotides, the CDR3 is TGCAGCGTTGCCTTAGGGGGGGGGTTCGGAAACACCATATATTTT. Protein: CSVALGGGFGNTIYF. The variable domain in full, with the rest retrieved from reference TRBV29-1 and TRBJ1-3, is SAVISQKPSRDICQRGTSLTIQCQVDSQVTMMFWYRQQPGQSLTLIATANQGSEATYESGFVIDKFPISRPNLTFSTLTVSNMSPEDSSIYLCSVALGGGFGNTIYFGEGSWLTVV.